The T cell receptor (beta chain) under discussion was sequenced for a study of T cells in women clearing cervical HPV infection. Whole-study context: Cases: HPV16-related CIN3 or worse on histology, a couple of invasive cancers. Study-wide results and caveats: Cases and controls were distinguished at AUC 0.83 by richness and V genes.

Remarks on this clone: The antigen is undetermined. The read ends 3 residues early relative to the CDR3; the germline J gene fills the gap.

Sequencing used immunoSEQ multiplex PCR; TCRdb keeps in-frame clones, though not all of them. The sample has 25,000 to 35,000 clones, and its top ten clones hold roughly 7%. Prevalent HPV16 infections were excluded; only incident single HPV16 infections included. Cervical HPV DNA detected by MY09/MY11 PCR, typed by dot-blot. The CDR3 runs to 13 residues. Germline lookup yields CDR1 MNHEY and CDR2 SVGEGT. Trimming removed 5 bases at V and 5 bases at J, with 12 bases between. The sample taken for sequencing was blood buffy coat. The chain couples TRBV6-2 or TRBV6-3 to TRBJ1-1; weak D call: TRBD1 (5 bases). This TCR was sampled from a woman aged 18 to 75 with a cervical HPV16 infection that either progressed to CIN3+ or cleared (not recorded which). The CDR3 is CASSTQQVTEAFF. The sequenced CDR3 bases are TGTGCCAGCAGTACTCAACAGGTAACTGAA.